The 30 T cell receptor beta chains listed next were all sequenced from one sample in a study of CD8 T cells in Susac syndrome. RNA in amounts of about 0.5 to 1 ug was reverse transcribed with random hexamers. TCRdb passed the immunoSEQ multiplex PCR reads through MiXCR, listing each CDR3 protein once. Altogether under 200,000 distinct CDR3 sequences are present, roughly 94% being singletons, with the ten largest covering 0.12%. Sequenced input: CD4+ T cells from PBMCs. The receptor source for this set is a human donor with Susac syndrome.

This clonotype was observed a handful of times. The chain combines TRBV2 with TRBJ1-2, with no clear D. V lost 3 bases, J lost 3 bases, and 8 bases lay in between. The germline CDR1 and CDR2 sequences are SNHLY and FYNNEI. The CDR3 sequence is 13 residues long. DNA for the CDR3: TGTGCCAGCAGTGATCACAGCCACTATGGCTACACCTTC. Protein: CASSDHSHYGYTF.

This chain connects TRBV10-3 to TRBJ2-7; 8 bases are shared with TRBD2. V dropped 10 bases and J dropped 4; count of bases not matched to a gene: 6. CDR1 and CDR2 (germline): ENHRY, SYGVKD. The CDR3 contains 12 residues. CDR3 nucleotides: TGTGCCACCCGGGAGGGAGGGTACGAGCAGTACTTC. The encoded protein is CATREGGYEQYF.

The J gene is TRBJ2-3, the V gene TRBV20-1, with 10 bases matching TRBD1. V trimming: 6 bases; J trimming: 4 bases; junction bases outside the gene matches: 4. The CDR3 runs 13 residues. Germline lookup yields CDR1 DFQATT and CDR2 SNEGSKA (reference sequence). The CDR3 DNA sequence: TGCAGTGCGCCTGGACAGGGGGCAGATACGCAGTATTTT. Translation: CSAPGQGADTQYF.

The rearrangement uses TRBV25-1 and TRBJ1-3; 8 bases align to TRBD1. Germline trimming cut 1 base from V and 8 bases from J; bases unmatched to any gene: 7. The CDR3 consists of 15 residues. Germline CDR1 MGHDK, CDR2 SYGVNS. As DNA, the CDR3 is TGTGCCAGCAGTGAATCCCAGGGGGCCGAGGACACCATATATTTT. Amino acids: CASSESQGAEDTIYF. The entire variable domain, with the rest obtained from reference TRBV25-1 and TRBJ1-3, is as follows: EADIYQTPRYLVIGTGKKITLECSQTMGHDKMYWYQQDPGMELHLIHYSYGVNSTEKGDLSSESTVSRIRTEHFPLTLESARPSHTSQYLCASSESQGAEDTIYFGEGSWLTVV.

V usage is TRBV12-3 or TRBV12-4 and J usage is TRBJ1-3; TRBD1 is a possible D gene (5 bases). The CDR3 covers 15 residues. V lost 5 bases and J 1 base, leaving 12 bases between the germline ends. The CDR3 DNA reads TGTGCCAGCAGTCCCCGATCAGGGTCTGGAAACACCATATATTTT. It is translated as CASSPRSGSGNTIYF.

The chain has TRBV6-5 and TRBJ2-1; D possibly corresponds to TRBD2 (6 bases). The V gene lost 2 bases and the J gene lost 8 bases, with 10 bases spanning the gap. The germline V gene has CDR1 MNHEY and CDR2 SVGAGI. The CDR3 totals 13 residues. CDR3 nucleotides: TGTGCCAGCAGTTACGCGACGGGGGATGAGCAGTTCTTC. This gives the protein CASSYATGDEQFF.

This clonotype was seen a few times. The CDR3 loop is CASSLGPGTEAFF. The CDR3 DNA follows: TGTGCCAGCAGCTTAGGTCCTGGCACTGAAGCTTTCTTT. The V call is TRBV11-3, the J call TRBJ1-1; D is uncertain. CDR3 size: 13 residues. Trimming cost V 1 base and J 4 bases, with 7 bases left between them. The germline CDR1 and CDR2 sequences are SGHNT and YENEEA.

The CDR3 sequence: CATQVGQTYNEQFF. The CDR3 DNA sequence: TGTGCCACGCAGGTAGGACAGACCTACAATGAGCAGTTCTTC. The rearrangement uses TRBV10-3 and TRBJ2-1, with a tentative D call TRBD1 (6 bases). The CDR3 loop spans 14 amino acids. V lost 10 bases to trimming and J lost 2 bases, with 15 bases between them. Germline CDR1 ENHRY, CDR2 SYGVKD.

The chain uses TRBV25-1 and TRBJ1-1; D gene unclear. The CDR3 runs 11 residues. In germline, CDR1 is MGHDK, CDR2 SYGVNS. Deletions cut 7 bases from V and 7 bases from J, with 10 bases between. In DNA form, the CDR3 reads TGTGCCAGCACCCACCTCAATGAAGCTTTCTTT. Translation gives CASTHLNEAFF.

The chain uses TRBV12-3 or TRBV12-4 and TRBJ1-2; D gene unclear. The V gene lost 6 bases and the J gene lost 4 bases, with 12 bases spanning the gap. The CDR3 spans 13 residues. The CDR3 reads CASSPSGSYGYTF. CDR3 coding DNA: TGTGCCAGCAGCCCCTCGGGGAGCTATGGCTACACCTTC.

The count of this clonotype is one. This chain joins TRBV12-3 or TRBV12-4 and TRBJ1-2; 8 nucleotides match TRBD1. J was trimmed by 7 bases and V by 7 bases; bases with no gene match: 8. The CDR3 is 13 residues long. The CDR3 region is CASIPGQDRGYTF. CDR3 sequence (DNA): TGTGCCAGCATTCCGGGACAGGATCGTGGCTACACCTTC.

The chain recombines TRBV5-1 with TRBJ2-5; D is unresolved. The CDR3 covers 14 residues. Germline loops: CDR1 SGHRS, CDR2 YFSETQ. V was clipped by 0 bases and J by 5 bases, with 11 bases between them. The DNA of the CDR3 is TGCGCCAGCAGCTTGGATCCGAGAGGCGAGACCCAGTACTTC. Residues: CASSLDPRGETQYF.

The chain carries TRBV27 and TRBJ1-6; D call uncertain. CDR3 length: 13 residues. The V gene lost 5 bases and the J gene lost 9 bases, with 11 bases spanning the gap. Germline V gene data show CDR1 as MNHEY and CDR2 as SMNVEV (reference sequence). The DNA of the CDR3 is TGTGCCAGCAGTCCGGTGGGCGGTTCACCCCTCCACTTT. Its protein is CASSPVGGSPLHF.

CDR3 sequence reads: CASNLRRGGEQFF. The DNA of the CDR3 is TGTGCCAGCAACCTGCGGCGGGGGGGCGAGCAGTTCTTC. This sequence joins TRBV25-1 and TRBJ2-1; 9 nucleotides match TRBD2. CDR3 size: 13 residues. The junction had 8 bases not matched to a gene; V was cut back by 7 bases and J by 10 bases. Germline V CDR1 and CDR2: MGHDK, SYGVNS. The full variable domain, with the rest looked up from reference TRBV25-1 and TRBJ2-1, is EADIYQTPRYLVIGTGKKITLECSQTMGHDKMYWYQQDPGMELHLIHYSYGVNSTEKGDLSSESTVSRIRTEHFPLTLESARPSHTSQYLCASNLRRGGEQFFGPGTRLTVL.

V and J are TRBV6-2 or TRBV6-3 and TRBJ2-5; tentative D call: TRBD1 (6 bases). Deletions cut 7 bases from V and 7 bases from J, with 28 bases between. The CDR3 runs to 17 residues. Germline lookup yields CDR1 MNHEY and CDR2 SVGEGT. The CDR3 reads CASIHSVKATGSGTQYF. The DNA for the CDR3 is TGTGCCAGCATCCACTCCGTTAAGGCGACAGGCTCCGGGACCCAGTACTTC.

The table lists this clonotype with a count of one. V usage is TRBV29-1 and J usage is TRBJ2-2, with a weak D call TRBD1 (5 bases). V lost 6 bases and J lost 3, with 5 bases in between. This CDR3 contains 11 residues. CDR1 SQVTM and CDR2 ANQGSEA come from the germline V gene. CDR3 residues: CSVTDTGELFF. In DNA form, the CDR3 reads TGCAGCGTGACAGACACCGGGGAGCTGTTTTTT.

This chain uses TRBV7-9 with TRBJ1-1, with unresolved D. Germline assignment: CDR1 SEHNR and CDR2 FQNEAQ (reference sequence). The CDR3 is made up of 14 amino acids. The V gene lost 4 bases and the J gene lost 5 bases, with 14 bases spanning the gap. The CDR3 here is CASSSIGERTEAFF. The DNA for the CDR3 is TGTGCCAGCAGCTCGATCGGTGAGAGGACTGAAGCTTTCTTT.

This chain links TRBV7-9 with TRBJ2-1, with 7 bases lining up with TRBD1. The CDR3 is 11 amino acids. Germline V gives CDR1 SEHNR, CDR2 FQNEAQ (reference sequence). J lost 14 bases, V lost 3 bases, and 4 bases had no gene match. CDR3 sequence reads: CASSLDRREFF. The CDR3 DNA sequence: TGTGCCAGCAGCTTGGACAGGCGCGAGTTCTTC. The full variable domain, rest sourced from reference TRBV7-9 and TRBJ2-1, is DTGVSQNPRHKITKRGQNVTFRCDPISEHNRLYWYRQTLGQGPEFLTYFQNEAQLEKSRLLSDRFSAERPKGSFSTLEIQRTEQGDSAMYLCASSLDRREFFGPGTRLTVL.

The rearrangement links TRBV5-6 to TRBJ1-6, with a weak D call TRBD1 (6 bases). Trimming pared 5 bases from V and 8 bases from J, leaving 11 bases between. Germline CDR1 and CDR2: SGHDT and YYEEEE. The CDR3 extends over 13 amino acids. CDR3 sequence: CASREGVDSPLHF. As DNA, the CDR3 is TGTGCCAGCAGGGAGGGGGTGGATTCACCCCTCCACTTT.

The chain has TRBV5-4 and TRBJ2-3; 7 bases fit TRBD2. CDR3 length: 15 amino acids. Germline CDR1 reads SGHNT; CDR2 reads YYREEE (reference sequence). With V trimmed by 4 bases and J by 2 bases, 7 bases remained unmatched. CDR3 region: CASSNGTTYTDTQYF. Here the CDR3 DNA reads TGTGCCAGCAGCAACGGGACTACCTACACAGATACGCAGTATTTT.

This clonotype appeared once. The junction does not match germline at one end; this may be a read error. The CDR3 region has the DNA TGTGCTAGCAGCCTAGACAGGGGAGGGAACACCGGGGAGCTGTTTTTT. Protein sequence: CASSLDRGGNTGELFF. The J gene is TRBJ2-2, the V gene TRBV7-7; 8 nucleotides line up with TRBD1. Germline CDR1 and CDR2: SSHAT and FNYEAQ (reference sequence). The CDR3 is made up of 16 amino acids.

This chain links TRBV15 with TRBJ1-4; possible D gene TRBD1, 5 bases. The germline gives CDR1 LNHNV, CDR2 YYDKDF (reference sequence). The CDR3 totals 14 residues. With 0 bases removed from V and 6 bases from J, the gap between germline ends came to 8 bases. The CDR3 coding sequence is TGTGCCACCAGCAGAGAGCGGGGGTATGAAAAACTGTTTTTT. It translates to CATSRERGYEKLFF. Drawing the rest from reference TRBV15 and TRBJ1-4, the complete variable domain is DAMVIQNPRYQVTQFGKPVTLSCSQTLNHNVMYWYQQKSSQAPKLLFHYYDKDFNNEADTPDNFQSRRPNTSFCFLDIRSPGLGDTAMYLCATSRERGYEKLFFGSGTQLSVL.

This chain links TRBV7-9 with TRBJ1-1; no clear D gene. The CDR3 contains 15 residues. With 4 bases removed from V and 0 bases from J, the gap between germline ends came to 12 bases. The germline V gene has CDR1 SEHNR and CDR2 FQNEAQ (reference sequence). CDR3 amino acids: CASSSQGLMNTEAFF. The CDR3 region has the DNA TGTGCCAGCAGCTCGCAAGGGCTCATGAACACTGAAGCTTTCTTT.

The chain recombines TRBV5-1 with TRBJ1-2; D is ambiguous. The CDR3 consists of 15 residues. Germline V lookup: CDR1 SGHRS, CDR2 YFSETQ. Between the trimmed V and J ends, which lost 2 bases and 2 bases, there was a span of 13 bases. The DNA of the CDR3 is TGCGCCAGCAGCTTTGGCAACTACCAGAACTATGGCTACACCTTC. This encodes CASSFGNYQNYGYTF. Combining the CDR3 with reference TRBV5-1 and TRBJ1-2 gives the whole variable domain KAGVTQTPRYLIKTRGQQVTLSCSPISGHRSVSWYQQTPGQGLQFLFEYFSETQRNKGNFPGRFSGRQFSNSRSEMNVSTLELGDSALYLCASSFGNYQNYGYTFGSGTRLTVV.

The chain has TRBV3-1 and TRBJ2-1, with D maybe TRBD2 (6 bases). V was shortened by 0 bases and J by 0 bases, with 18 bases between the two germline ends. The CDR3 has 19 amino acids. CDR1 and CDR2 from the germline V gene are LGHDT and YNNKEL (reference sequence). The CDR3 protein is CASSQEGERGRISYNEQFF. The CDR3 bases are TGTGCCAGCAGCCAAGAAGGGGAAAGAGGGAGGATCTCCTACAATGAGCAGTTCTTC.

This chain uses TRBV3-1 with TRBJ1-2; TRBD1 might be the D (6 bases). Between the trimmed V and J ends, which lost 1 base and 7 bases, there was a span of 16 bases. CDR1 is LGHDT and CDR2 is YNNKEL in the germline V gene (reference sequence). The CDR3 covers 15 residues. CDR3 in DNA: TGTGCCAGCAGCCAAGTGGACCTGGGCAGGGGTGGCTACACCTTC. It codes for CASSQVDLGRGGYTF. Supplemented by reference TRBV3-1 and TRBJ1-2, the full variable domain reads DTAVSQTPKYLVTQMGNDKSIKCEQNLGHDTMYWYKQDSKKFLKIMFSYNNKELIINETVPNRFSPKSPDKAHLNLHINSLELGDSAVYFCASSQVDLGRGGYTFGSGTRLTVV.

CDR3 sequence: CSATNRDYSPLHF. The CDR3 DNA reads TGCAGTGCTACCAACAGGGACTATTCACCCCTCCACTTT. The chain employs TRBV20-1 and TRBJ1-6; perhaps TRBD1 as D (6 bases). The CDR3 spans 13 residues. Germline assignment: CDR1 DFQATT and CDR2 SNEGSKA (reference sequence). V was clipped by 4 bases and J by 8 bases, with 12 bases between them.

This clonotype has a single count. A junction boundary mismatches the germline segment, possibly from a read error. The rearrangement joins TRBV29-1 to TRBJ1-1; no definite D call. The CDR3 runs 12 residues. From germline, CDR1 is SQVTM and CDR2 ANQGSEA. CDR3 residues: CSVARANAEAFF. The CDR3 coding sequence is TGCAGCGTTGCCCGGGCGAACGCTGAAGCTTTCTTT.

The CDR3 bases are TGTGCCAGCAGCCAAGTCGGAGAGACCCAGTACTTC. Its translation is CASSQVGETQYF. The J gene is TRBJ2-5, the V gene TRBV3-1; D is uncertain. V was trimmed by 1 base and J by 4 bases, leaving 4 bases between them. Germline assignment: CDR1 LGHDT and CDR2 YNNKEL (reference sequence). CDR3 length equals 12 residues.

The chain recombines TRBV2 with TRBJ1-6; 7 nucleotides align to TRBD1. The CDR3 has 13 amino acids. Germline CDR1 is SNHLY and CDR2 is FYNNEI. Trimming took 9 bases from V and 9 from J; bases not matched to a gene: 8. The CDR3 is CASTGTVGSPLHF. The CDR3 DNA reads as TGTGCCAGTACCGGGACAGTCGGTTCACCCCTCCACTTT.